The following is a TCR beta chain sequence with its context. Per germline, CDR1 SGHVS and CDR2 FQNEAQ. V shed 4 bases and J shed 0 bases, with 12 bases lying between them. This CDR3 is built from 15 residues. The sample originates from a study of technical replicates of blood from a few donors. The assay was immunoSEQ multiplex PCR, and TCRdb's table has in-frame clones only and misses some. The sample carries about 80,000 clones, around nine tenths recorded once. The genes are TRBV7-8 and TRBJ1-1; TRBD1 is a possible D gene (5 bases). Sequencing was performed on T cells isolated from PBMCs. The receptor's source is a human donor in good health. The CDR3 coding sequence is TGTGCCAGCAGCTCGGCGGGACCGTTGAACACTGAAGCTTTCTTT. Protein: CASSSAGPLNTEAFF.